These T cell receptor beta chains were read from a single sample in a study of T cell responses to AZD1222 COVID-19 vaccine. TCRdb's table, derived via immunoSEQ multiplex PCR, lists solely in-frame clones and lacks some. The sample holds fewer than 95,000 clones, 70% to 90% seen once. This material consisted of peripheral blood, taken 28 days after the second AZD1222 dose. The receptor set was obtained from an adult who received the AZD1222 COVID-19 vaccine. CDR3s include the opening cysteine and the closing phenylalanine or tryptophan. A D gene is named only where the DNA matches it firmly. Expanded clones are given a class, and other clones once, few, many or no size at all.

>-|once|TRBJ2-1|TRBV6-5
CATHKGLVVFEQFF
TGTGCCACCCATAAGGGGTTAGTAGTATTTGAGCAGTTCTTC
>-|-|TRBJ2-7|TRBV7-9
CASSPINYEQYF
TGTGCCAGCAGCCCCATTAATTACGAGCAGTACTTC
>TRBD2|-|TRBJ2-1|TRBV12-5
CASSLGTSGHNEQFF
TGTGCTAGTAGTCTGGGGACTAGCGGGCATAATGAGCAGTTCTTC
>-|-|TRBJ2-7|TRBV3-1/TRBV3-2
CASSQDTSPSYEQYF
TGTGCCAGCAGCCAAGACACTTCCCCCTCCTACGAGCAGTACTTC
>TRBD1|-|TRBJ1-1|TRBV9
CASSVPDGTGGHHEAFF
TGTGCCAGCAGCGTCCCGGACGGGACAGGGGGCCATCATGAAGCTTTCTTT
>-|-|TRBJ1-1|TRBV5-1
CASSFGERNTEAFF
TGCGCCAGCAGCTTTGGGGAGAGGAACACTGAAGCTTTCTTT
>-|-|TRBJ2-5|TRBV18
CASSPLRQAGETQYF
TGTGCCAGCTCACCCCTGCGACAAGCCGGGGAGACCCAGTACTTC
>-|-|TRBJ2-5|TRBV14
CASSQVDRTQYF
TGTGCCAGCAGCCAAGTTGATAGGACCCAGTACTTC
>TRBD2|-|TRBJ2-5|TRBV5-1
CASSLAFRTSGGAETQYF
TGCGCCAGCAGCTTGGCCTTTCGGACTAGCGGGGGGGCGGAGACCCAGTACTTC
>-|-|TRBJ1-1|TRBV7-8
CASSLKTEAFF
TGTGCCAGCAGCTTAAAAACTGAAGCTTTCTTT
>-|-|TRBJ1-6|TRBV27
CASSLSGILHF
TGTGCCAGCAGTTTAAGCGGGATTCTCCACTTT
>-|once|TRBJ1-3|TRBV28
CASSDRTGSGNTIYF
TGTGCCAGCAGTGATAGGACGGGCTCTGGAAACACCATATATTTT
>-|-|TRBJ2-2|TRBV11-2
CASSLRATGADGELFF
TGTGCCAGCAGCTTAAGGGCGACCGGGGCGGACGGGGAGCTGTTTTTT
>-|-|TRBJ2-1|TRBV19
CASSIVHYNEQFF
TGTGCCAGTAGTATAGTACACTACAATGAGCAGTTCTTC
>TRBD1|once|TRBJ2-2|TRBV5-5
CASSSRTGGGGELFF
TGTGCCAGCAGCTCACGGACAGGGGGTGGCGGGGAGCTGTTTTTT
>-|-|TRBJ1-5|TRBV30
CAWSVGGDQPQHF
TGTGCCTGGAGTGTGGGTGGCGATCAGCCCCAGCATTTT
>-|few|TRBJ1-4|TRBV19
CASSIDDSGYEKLFF
TGTGCCAGTAGTATAGACGACAGCGGTTATGAAAAACTGTTTTTT
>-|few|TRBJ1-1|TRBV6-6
CASSYSRSRTNTEAFF
TGTGCCAGCAGTTACTCCAGGTCGAGGACGAACACTGAAGCTTTCTTT
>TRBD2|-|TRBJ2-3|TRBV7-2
CASSLKRGNTDTQYF
TGTGCCAGCAGCTTAAAGCGGGGAAACACAGATACGCAGTATTTT
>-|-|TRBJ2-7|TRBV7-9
CASSFTRYEQYF
TGTGCCAGCAGCTTTACCCGTTACGAGCAGTACTTC
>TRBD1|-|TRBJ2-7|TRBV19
CASSIADRGHEQYF
TGTGCCAGTAGTATAGCGGACAGGGGACACGAGCAGTACTTC